The next 29 T cell receptor beta chains were all read from a single sample in a study of blood T cell repertoires in COVID-19. The repertoire was sequenced with immunoSEQ multiplex PCR; TCRdb's copy has only in-frame clones and lacks some. The sample holds 200,000 to 250,000 clones, 80% to 90% seen once. Specimen: PBMCs or T cells enriched from blood (not recorded which). The receptors stem from a woman aged 25 to 45 who had been exposed to COVID-19.

V is TRBV30 and J is TRBJ1-1, with D hard to call. The V gene lost 0 bases and the J gene lost 4 bases, with 9 bases spanning the gap. The germline V gene encodes CDR1 GTSNPN and CDR2 SVGIG (reference sequence). The CDR3 runs to 13 residues. The CDR3 DNA reads TGTGCCTGGAGTGTGGAGGGTCGCACTGAAGCTTTCTTT. Its protein product is CAWSVEGRTEAFF.

This clone was detected only once. V is TRBV10-2 and J is TRBJ2-1; no clear D. Germline CDR1 reads WSHSY; CDR2 reads SAAADI. The CDR3 length is 11 residues. V dropped 6 bases and J dropped 5 bases, with 5 bases sitting between them. In DNA, the CDR3 is TGCGCCAGCAGGGCCGACAATGAGCAGTTCTTC. Translating it yields CASRADNEQFF.

The V call is TRBV3-1 (or the pseudogene TRBV3-2), the J call TRBJ1-1, with a weak D call TRBD1 (6 bases). Germline CDR1 LGHDT, CDR2 YNNKEL (reference sequence). V dropped 4 bases and J dropped 6 bases, with 18 bases sitting between them. The CDR3 contains 15 residues. DNA for the CDR3: TGTGCCAGCAGCCCACGGACAGCCAGCGCGGCTGAAGCTTTCTTT. This gives the protein CASSPRTASAAEAFF.

The V and J genes are TRBV5-1 and TRBJ1-4; D is uncertain. CDR3 length equals 14 residues. Germline CDR1 and CDR2: SGHRS and YFSETQ. Trimming shortened V by 7 bases and J by 2 bases, and 12 bases separated the two germline ends. The CDR3 sequence: CASRPGLTNEKLFF. Here the CDR3 DNA reads TGCGCCAGCCGCCCCGGTTTGACTAATGAAAAACTGTTTTTT.

The CDR3 region has the DNA TGCGCCAGCAGCTTGGACCCTAGCACCTCCTACGAGCAGTACTTC. This sequence encodes CASSLDPSTSYEQYF. V and J are TRBV5-1 and TRBJ2-7; tentatively, D is TRBD2 (5 bases). Germline CDR1 reads SGHRS; CDR2 reads YFSETQ. This CDR3 contains 15 residues. Trimming pared 0 bases from V and 0 bases from J, leaving 10 bases between.

This clone was seen more than once but under ten times. The chain carries TRBV5-1 and TRBJ2-5, with 10 nucleotides matching TRBD2. Germline trimming cut 4 bases from V and 5 bases from J; bases unmatched to any gene: 8. There are 15 residues in the CDR3. The V gene's germline CDR1 is SGHRS and CDR2 YFSETQ. The CDR3 spells CASSPTPSGGETQYF. The DNA of the CDR3 is TGCGCCAGCAGCCCGACACCTAGCGGGGGTGAGACCCAGTACTTC. The whole variable domain, filled in from reference TRBV5-1 and TRBJ2-5, reads KAGVTQTPRYLIKTRGQQVTLSCSPISGHRSVSWYQQTPGQGLQFLFEYFSETQRNKGNFPGRFSGRQFSNSRSEMNVSTLELGDSALYLCASSPTPSGGETQYFGPGTRLLVL.

The rearrangement uses TRBV6-5 and TRBJ1-5; no definite D call. Germline CDR1 is MNHEY and CDR2 is SVGAGI. This CDR3 region has 15 residues. V lost 5 bases, J lost 9 bases, and 20 bases lay in between. The CDR3 DNA reads TGTGCCAGCAGTCCCTCTTTGGGCTCCCGGCGGCCCCAGCATTTT. It codes for CASSPSLGSRRPQHF.

This clone has just one count. The V and J genes are TRBV19 and TRBJ1-3, with 8 nucleotides matching TRBD1. The CDR3 contains 16 residues. J lost 4 bases, V lost 6 bases, and 11 bases had no gene match. CDR1 is LNHDA and CDR2 is SQIVND in the germline V gene (reference sequence). CDR3 sequence (DNA): TGTGCCAGTAGCCCCCCCCAGGACAGGGTCGGAAACACCATATATTTT. The encoded protein is CASSPPQDRVGNTIYF.

This rearrangement joins TRBV9 to TRBJ1-5; D possibly corresponds to TRBD1 (5 bases). V was cut by 4 bases and J by 6 bases, with 11 bases left in between. Germline-derived CDR1 and CDR2 are SGDLS and YYNGEE. The CDR3 consists of 13 residues. The CDR3 here is CASSPGGVQPQHF. DNA of the CDR3: TGTGCCAGCAGCCCGGGAGGGGTTCAGCCCCAGCATTTT.

J is TRBJ2-3 and V is TRBV3-1 (or the pseudogene TRBV3-2); TRBD1 agrees at 8 bases. Trimming removed 2 bases from V and 4 bases from J; junction bases left unmatched: 5. Germline V gene data show CDR1 as LGHDT and CDR2 as YNNKEL (reference sequence). The CDR3 consists of 15 residues. The CDR3 region has the DNA TGTGCCAGCAGCCAAATGGCAGGGGGCGCAGATACGCAGTATTTT. It translates to CASSQMAGGADTQYF.

This chain connects TRBV5-1 to TRBJ2-2, with D tentatively TRBD2 (6 bases). This CDR3 is 15 amino acids long. Trimming pared 2 bases from V and 7 bases from J, leaving 15 bases between. Germline V CDR1 and CDR2: SGHRS, YFSETQ. Here the CDR3 reads CASSFWGERSGELFF. In nucleotides, the CDR3 is TGCGCCAGCAGCTTTTGGGGGGAAAGGAGCGGGGAGCTGTTTTTT.

The J gene is TRBJ1-1, the V gene TRBV10-3; tentative D call: TRBD1 (6 bases). CDR3 length: 13 residues. Looked up from germline, CDR1 is ENHRY and CDR2 is SYGVKD. V lost 8 bases and J 1 base, leaving 11 bases between the germline ends. The CDR3 DNA is TGTGCCATCCAGGGGAGGGGGAACACTGAAGCTTTCTTT. Translating it yields CAIQGRGNTEAFF.

The J gene is TRBJ1-3, the V gene TRBV29-1, with D maybe TRBD1 (6 bases). The CDR3 has 13 amino acids. Per the germline V gene, CDR1 is SQVTM and CDR2 is ANQGSEA. The chain's CDR3 is CSGRRGGGNTIYF. The CDR3 bases are TGCAGTGGCCGTCGGGGGGGCGGAAACACCATATATTTT.

The chain employs TRBV9 and TRBJ2-5, with D possibly being TRBD2 (6 bases). The CDR3 extends over 14 amino acids. Germline assignment: CDR1 SGDLS and CDR2 YYNGEE. V shed 0 bases and J shed 5 bases, with 11 bases lying between them. This CDR3 is CASSVAAGRETQYF. The CDR3 DNA follows: TGTGCCAGCAGCGTAGCGGCGGGGCGGGAGACCCAGTACTTC.

This clone appeared once. The V and J genes are TRBV3-1 (or the pseudogene TRBV3-2) and TRBJ1-5; 9 bases map to TRBD1. With 4 bases clipped from V and 6 bases from J, the junction kept 4 bases outside the gene matches. The CDR3 spans 14 residues. Germline V gene sequence: CDR1 LGHDT, CDR2 YNNKEL (reference sequence). This CDR3 reads CASSPTGGGQPQHF. For the CDR3, the DNA is TGTGCCAGCAGCCCCACAGGGGGCGGTCAGCCCCAGCATTTT.

The chain uses TRBV3-1 (or the pseudogene TRBV3-2) and TRBJ1-2; D not resolved. Germline V gives CDR1 LGHDT, CDR2 YNNKEL (reference sequence). The CDR3 has 12 residues. Trimming pared 4 bases from V and 6 bases from J, leaving 9 bases between. CDR3 DNA sequence: TGTGCCAGCAGCCTCCGAGCTCATGGCTACACCTTC. Protein product: CASSLRAHGYTF.

V gene TRBV6-5 combines with J gene TRBJ1-5, with 7 nucleotides matching TRBD1. The V and J ends lost 5 bases and 4 bases, in that order; junction bases with no gene match: 8. This CDR3 is 15 amino acids long. Germline values: CDR1 MNHEY, CDR2 SVGAGI. This CDR3 is CASSPVGTANQPQHF. The DNA of the CDR3 is TGTGCCAGCAGTCCCGTCGGGACAGCAAATCAGCCCCAGCATTTT.

J is TRBJ2-7 and V is TRBV14; D possibly corresponds to TRBD1 (6 bases). The CDR3 loop spans 13 amino acids. V dropped 2 bases and J dropped 8 bases, with 13 bases sitting between them. CDR1 and CDR2 (germline): SGHDN, FVKESK. The CDR3 bases are TGTGCCAGCAGCCAATTAACACAGGGACAGCAGTACTTC. It codes for CASSQLTQGQQYF.

This clone came up a few times. V and J are TRBV10-3 and TRBJ1-6, with 8 nucleotides matching TRBD1. V was pared by 2 bases and J by 10 bases, with 10 bases of the junction left unmatched. CDR1 and CDR2 from the germline V gene are ENHRY and SYGVKD. The CDR3 runs to 16 residues. Here the CDR3 DNA reads TGTGCCATCAGTGAGCCACCATCGACAGGGGACTCACCCCTCCACTTT. As protein: CAISEPPSTGDSPLHF.

This rearrangement joins TRBV5-4 to TRBJ2-1; 8 bases line up with TRBD2. V gave up 10 bases and J gave up 7 bases; unmatched junction bases: 22. Germline CDR1 and CDR2: SGHNT and YYREEE (reference sequence). This CDR3 is 17 amino acids long. CDR3 sequence reads: CAGSWEGLAGLRNEQFF. CDR3 nucleotides: TGTGCCGGATCGTGGGAGGGGCTAGCGGGTCTACGGAATGAGCAGTTCTTC.

CDR3 nucleotide sequence: TGTGCCAGCAGCTCCAATCGACAATTATACGAGCAGTACTTC. Encoded protein: CASSSNRQLYEQYF. V usage is TRBV11-3 and J usage is TRBJ2-7; D gene ambiguous. The CDR3 sequence is 14 residues long. CDR1 SGHNT and CDR2 YENEEA come from the germline V gene. V was trimmed by 4 bases and J by 4 bases, leaving 14 bases between them. Drawing the rest from reference TRBV11-3 and TRBJ2-7, the complete variable domain is EAGVVQSPRYKIIEKKQPVAFWCNPISGHNTLYWYLQNLGQGPELLIRYENEEAVDDSQLPKDRFSAERLKGVDSTLKIQPAELGDSAVYLCASSSNRQLYEQYFGPGTRLTVT.

This chain links TRBV7-9 with TRBJ1-2; unclear D gene. Germline CDR1 and CDR2: SEHNR and FQNEAQ (reference sequence). Trimming took 1 base from V and 0 from J, leaving 9 bases between them. The CDR3 is 15 amino acids. The CDR3 is CASSLGAATNYGYTF. CDR3 DNA sequence: TGTGCCAGCAGCTTAGGGGCAGCTACTAACTATGGCTACACCTTC. The full variable domain, with the rest looked up from reference TRBV7-9 and TRBJ1-2, is DTGVSQNPRHKITKRGQNVTFRCDPISEHNRLYWYRQTLGQGPEFLTYFQNEAQLEKSRLLSDRFSAERPKGSFSTLEIQRTEQGDSAMYLCASSLGAATNYGYTFGSGTRLTVV.

This chain uses TRBV3-1 (or the pseudogene TRBV3-2) with TRBJ2-2; possible D gene TRBD2, 6 bases. CDR1 and CDR2 (germline): LGHDT, YNNKEL (reference sequence). The CDR3 loop spans 15 amino acids. V dropped 1 base and J dropped 5 bases, with 11 bases sitting between them. The CDR3 DNA follows: TGTGCCAGCAGCCAAGTTGCAGGGAGGACCGGGGAGCTGTTTTTT. The encoded protein is CASSQVAGRTGELFF.

The chain is built from TRBV2 and TRBJ1-6; D uncertain. V was pared by 10 bases and J by 7 bases, with 8 bases between. The CDR3 spans 11 residues. The germline V gene encodes CDR1 SNHLY and CDR2 FYNNEI. The CDR3: CATTVNSPLHF. The DNA of the CDR3 is TGTGCCACCACTGTCAATTCACCCCTCCACTTT.

In its sample, this clone was seen once. This chain links TRBV5-1 with TRBJ2-1, with TRBD2 as a possible D gene (5 bases). CDR1 SGHRS and CDR2 YFSETQ come from the germline V gene. Trimming took off 1 base at V and 3 bases at J, with 11 bases between the two ends. The CDR3 is 15 amino acids. In nucleotides, the CDR3 is TGCGCCAGCAGCTTGATGCCGGGGAACTACAATGAGCAGTTCTTC. Its protein is CASSLMPGNYNEQFF.

The rearrangement joins TRBV18 to TRBJ1-4; 9 bases align to TRBD1. The CDR3 consists of 15 residues. Trimming cost V 2 bases and J 7 bases; bases outside gene matches: 5. Per germline, CDR1 KGHSH and CDR2 LQKENI. CDR3 DNA sequence: TGTGCCAGCTCACCAGGACAGGGGTTTGTTGAAAAACTGTTTTTT. Its protein is CASSPGQGFVEKLFF.

The rearrangement links TRBV3-1 (or the pseudogene TRBV3-2) to TRBJ1-4; no reliable D call. Germline CDR1 is LGHDT and CDR2 is YNNKEL (reference sequence). This CDR3 is built from 15 residues. V lost 2 bases and J lost 8, with 15 bases in between. Here the CDR3 DNA reads TGTGCCAGCAGCCAATTGCGGTCCTGGTCGGAAAAACTGTTTTTT. Amino acid sequence: CASSQLRSWSEKLFF.

This clone was found once. V gene TRBV27 combines with J gene TRBJ2-4, with 8 positions matching TRBD1. This CDR3 has 19 residues. CDR1 MNHEY and CDR2 SMNVEV come from the germline V gene (reference sequence). V lost 6 bases, J lost 0 bases, and 16 bases stayed unmatched. This CDR3 reads CASRPNRGQGVKAKNIQYF. The CDR3 DNA reads as TGTGCCAGCAGACCGAATCGTGGACAGGGTGTAAAAGCCAAAAACATTCAGTACTTC.

The rearrangement links TRBV19 to TRBJ1-1; a possible D gene is TRBD1 (6 bases). V was shortened by 1 base and J by 6 bases, with 15 bases between the two germline ends. Per germline, CDR1 LNHDA and CDR2 SQIVND (reference sequence). This CDR3 has 15 amino acids. In nucleotides, the CDR3 is TGTGCCAGTAGTATAGTGCGGGGGCGGCGACCTGAAGCTTTCTTT. Translating gives CASSIVRGRRPEAFF.